This T cell receptor (beta chain) appears in the sequencing data of a study of somatic mutations in cytotoxic T cells in rheumatoid arthritis. Some clones are missing from TCRdb's copy, which holds only in-frame ones; the method was immunoSEQ multiplex PCR. The data hold roughly 16,000 clones, with around 80% observed a single time. Germline V gene sequence: CDR1 SGHTA, CDR2 FQGNSA. This CDR3 has 15 amino acids. V gave up 0 bases and J gave up 2 bases; unmatched junction bases: 1. This clone was seen a single time. In the same sample, other DNA sequences code for this CDR3. The rearrangement joins TRBV7-2 to TRBJ2-7; TRBD2 aligns across 10 bases. Sequencing used CD8+ T cells sorted from blood. This receptor was identified in a woman aged 50 to 60 with rheumatoid arthritis. CDR3 loop: CASSLALAGAYEQYF. DNA for the CDR3: TGTGCCAGCAGCTTAGCGCTAGCGGGGGCCTACGAGCAGTACTTC.